This note documents a single TCR beta chain sequence. Assay: immunoSEQ multiplex PCR; the TCRdb copy retains only in-frame clones and omits some. The repertoire has about 78,000 clones, around nine tenths of them found once; the top ten carry approximately 4.4%. There are 14 residues in the CDR3. Germline V gene sequence: CDR1 MNHNY, CDR2 SVGAGI (reference sequence). The V and J ends lost 4 bases and 0 bases respectively, with 7 bases between them. The record originates from a study of blood T cell repertoires in COVID-19. Study overall: Samples taken during acute and convalescent COVID-19 were collected in the United States, Italy and Spain. T cells, B-cell-depleted T cells, or PBMCs supplied cDNA or gDNA.

This rearrangement joins TRBV6-6 to TRBJ2-4; the D is unclear. The receptor comes from a man aged 45 to 65 with active or convalescent COVID-19. The sequencing sample was made of peripheral blood. CDR3 in amino acids: CASSSERAKNIQYF. CDR3 nucleotides: TGTGCCAGCAGTTCCGAGCGAGCCAAAAACATTCAGTACTTC.